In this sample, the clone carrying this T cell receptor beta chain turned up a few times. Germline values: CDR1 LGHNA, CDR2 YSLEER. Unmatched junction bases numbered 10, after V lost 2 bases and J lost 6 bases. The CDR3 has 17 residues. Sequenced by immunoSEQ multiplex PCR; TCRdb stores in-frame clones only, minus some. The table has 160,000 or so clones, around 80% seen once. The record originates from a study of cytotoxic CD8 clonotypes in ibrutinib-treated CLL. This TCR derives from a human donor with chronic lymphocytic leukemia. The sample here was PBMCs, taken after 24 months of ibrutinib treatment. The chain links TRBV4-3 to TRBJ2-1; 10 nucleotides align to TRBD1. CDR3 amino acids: CASSQSRRQGARNEQFF. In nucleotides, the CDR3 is TGCGCCAGCAGCCAAAGCCGCCGACAGGGGGCGCGCAATGAGCAGTTCTTC.